Listed below are T cell receptor beta chains from one sample, sequenced in a study of blood T cell repertoires in COVID-19. Some clones are missing from TCRdb's copy, which holds only in-frame ones; the method was immunoSEQ multiplex PCR. Among under 150,000 clones listed, around 85% were seen once. The sample taken for sequencing was PBMCs or T cells enriched from blood (not recorded which). The source is a middle-aged woman who had recovered from COVID-19. CDR3s include the opening cysteine and the closing phenylalanine or tryptophan. Each record gives: V gene, D gene, J gene, clone size, CDR3 DNA, CDR3 protein. D genes are given only for firm matches. Clone size, where shown, is once, few, many, or a class for clones that have expanded.

TRBV11-2	TRBD1	TRBJ1-3	-	TGTGCCAGCAGCTCACTACAGGGGGTAAACACCATATATTTT	CASSSLQGVNTIYF
TRBV2	TRBD1	TRBJ2-1	-	TGTGCCAGCAGTGACCACGGGACAGGCCTTGAGCAGTTCTTC	CASSDHGTGLEQFF
TRBV30	TRBD2	TRBJ2-3	few	TGTGCCTGGAGTGTATTTAGTAGCGGGCCGGCCGACCAGTATTTT	CAWSVFSSGPADQYF
TRBV6-5	-	TRBJ2-2	-	TGTGCCAGCTTAAAGGGGACACTCAACACCGGGGAGCTGTTTTTT	CASLKGTLNTGELFF
TRBV27	TRBD1	TRBJ1-2	-	TGTGCCAGCAGTTGGGGACAGGACTATGGCTACACCTTC	CASSWGQDYGYTF
TRBV27	TRBD1	TRBJ1-2	-	TGTGCCAGCAGTTCCACCTCAACAGGGGGCGCAGGCCCTAACTATGGCTACACCTTC	CASSSTSTGGAGPNYGYTF
TRBV5-1	TRBD1	TRBJ2-5	-	TGCGCCAGCAGCATCGGACAGGAAGAGACCCAGTACTTC	CASSIGQEETQYF
TRBV5-1	-	TRBJ2-5	many	TGCGCCAGCAGCGCCACTAGTCCCCAAGAGACCCAGTACTTC	CASSATSPQETQYF
TRBV4-1	TRBD2	TRBJ2-3	-	TGCGCCAGCAGCCAGACAGCGGGAGCGGGCACAGATACGCAGTATTTT	CASSQTAGAGTDTQYF
TRBV13	-	TRBJ1-1	-	TGTGCCAGCAGCTCCGCCTCGACGGCGGAAGGCGAAGCTTTCTTT	CASSSASTAEGEAFF
TRBV5-6	TRBD1	TRBJ1-1	-	TGTGCCAGCAGCGGGGGACAGGGTAGGGCCACTGAAGCTTTCTTT	CASSGGQGRATEAFF
TRBV21-1	-	TRBJ1-2	-	TGTGCCAGCAGCACCAACAGGGGAGGACATGGCTACACCTTC	CASSTNRGGHGYTF
TRBV7-3	-	TRBJ2-1	-	TGTGCCAGCAGCATCGGGACTGCCGGCGATGAGCAGTTCTTC	CASSIGTAGDEQFF
TRBV19	-	TRBJ1-2	-	TGTGCCAGTAGTATTAGGGGAGGGAATGGCTACACCTTC	CASSIRGGNGYTF
TRBV12-2	-	TRBJ1-3	-	TGTGCAAGTCGCTTAGCGGGGCGGTGTGGAAACACCATATATTTT	CASRLAGRCGNTIYF
TRBV7-8	TRBD1	TRBJ2-7	-	TGTGCCAGCAGCTTCAGGGTAGGGGGCCAAAGCTCCTACGAGCAGTACTTC	CASSFRVGGQSSYEQYF
TRBV21-1	-	TRBJ2-1	-	TGTGCCAGCAGCAAAGCCTTGGGACTAGCGGGGGGGACGAGGGTTAATGAGCAGTTCTTC	CASSKALGLAGGTRVNEQFF
TRBV6-5	TRBD2	TRBJ2-7	-	TGTGCCAGCAGAGGGGGACTAGCGGGAGTGGAGCAGTACTTC	CASRGGLAGVEQYF
TRBV3-1/TRBV3-2	TRBD1	TRBJ1-2	-	TGTGCCAGCAGCCATGTCAACCGACAGGGGGCGGTTGGCTACACCTTC	CASSHVNRQGAVGYTF
TRBV11-3	-	TRBJ2-1	-	TGTGCCAGCAGCTACGCGGGGTCCCCGGCCAATGAGCAGTTCTTC	CASSYAGSPANEQFF
TRBV6-1	-	TRBJ1-1	-	TGTGCCAGCAGTGATCGAGGGATCGGGAACACTGAAGCTTTCTTT	CASSDRGIGNTEAFF
TRBV7-6	TRBD2	TRBJ2-3	-	TGTGCCAGCAGCTGGCGGGGGGGACGGGCAGATACGCAGTATTTT	CASSWRGGRADTQYF
TRBV28	-	TRBJ2-1	-	TGTGCCAGCAAACAGCAGGAAACCTACAATGAGCAGTTCTTC	CASKQQETYNEQFF
TRBV20-1	-	TRBJ1-1	-	TGCAGTGCTAGTAGAACGGACACTGAAGCTTTCTTT	CSASRTDTEAFF
TRBV4-1	TRBD2	TRBJ2-1	-	TGCGCCAGCAGCCAAGACCCCGCGGGGGGGCTCGTCTCCTACAATGAGCAGTTCTTC	CASSQDPAGGLVSYNEQFF
TRBV3-1/TRBV3-2	TRBD2	TRBJ2-2	-	TGTGCCAGCAGCCAAGGACTAGCGGTTTTCAACACCGGGGAGCTGTTTTTT	CASSQGLAVFNTGELFF
TRBV11-2	-	TRBJ1-5	-	TGTGCCAGCAGCTTAGCGCGGAGTCAGCCCCAGCATTTT	CASSLARSQPQHF
TRBV11-2	TRBD1	TRBJ2-1	few	TGTGCCAGCAGCTTAGGGGACAGGTTCGATTCTTCCATTGAGCAGTTCTTC	CASSLGDRFDSSIEQFF
TRBV19	TRBD1	TRBJ2-5	-	TGTGCCAGTAGTTGGGGGACAGGGCCTACTTTTGGGGAGACCCAGTACTTC	CASSWGTGPTFGETQYF
TRBV2	TRBD1	TRBJ2-1	-	TGTGCCAGCAGTGTGGACAGGGGGAGCTACAATGAGCAGTTCTTC	CASSVDRGSYNEQFF
TRBV2	-	TRBJ2-7	-	TGTGCCAGCAGAACAGGGTTTTTCGAGCAGTACTTC	CASRTGFFEQYF
TRBV28	TRBD2	TRBJ2-5	-	TGTGCCAGCAGTTTGGCGGGAGGTCGGGAGACCCAGTACTTC	CASSLAGGRETQYF
TRBV5-6	-	TRBJ1-1	-	TGTGCCAGCAGCCCTTTAGGGGTTGGGAACACTGAAGCTTTCTTT	CASSPLGVGNTEAFF
TRBV29-1	-	TRBJ2-1	-	TGCAGCGTTGCTGCGGGGAAAAATGAGCAGTTCTTC	CSVAAGKNEQFF
TRBV7-9	TRBD2	TRBJ2-2	-	TGTGCCACTTCCGGGACTACCTATACCGGGGAGCTGTTTTTT	CATSGTTYTGELFF
TRBV6-2/TRBV6-3	-	TRBJ1-2	-	TGTGCCAGCAGTTACGGGCAGAACTATGGCTACACCTTC	CASSYGQNYGYTF
TRBV7-8	-	TRBJ1-1	-	TGTGCCAGCTCACTACTACCCCGGGACACTGAAGCTTTCTTT	CASSLLPRDTEAFF
TRBV5-1	-	TRBJ1-5	few	TGCGCCAGCAGCTTAGAGGGTAGTCAGCCCCAGCATTTT	CASSLEGSQPQHF
TRBV7-8	TRBD1	TRBJ1-1	-	TGTGCCAGCAGCTTAGTTCGGTTTGGGACAGGGGGCGATATCACTGAAGCTTTCTTT	CASSLVRFGTGGDITEAFF
TRBV6-5	-	TRBJ1-2	-	TGTGGGGTGGGGGCTCGGTATGGCTACACCTTC	CGVGARYGYTF
TRBV2	-	TRBJ2-4	-	TGTGCCAGCAGGTCGATGGGGGGAGCCAAAAACATTCAGTACTTC	CASRSMGGAKNIQYF
TRBV29-1	-	TRBJ1-2	-	TGCAGCGTTGCAGTGGACTATGGCTACACCTTC	CSVAVDYGYTF
TRBV18	TRBD1	TRBJ1-1	-	TGTGCCAGCTCACCAGATGACAGGGGGACTTTCTTT	CASSPDDRGTFF
TRBV11-2	TRBD1	TRBJ1-1	-	TGTGCCAGCAGCTTATTTTCGGGGACAGGGGGCACTGAAGCTTTCTTT	CASSLFSGTGGTEAFF
TRBV18	TRBD1	TRBJ2-7	-	TGTGCCAGCTCACCAACGAGGGACAGGCCCTACGAGCAGTACTTC	CASSPTRDRPYEQYF
TRBV19	-	TRBJ1-1	few	TGTGCCAGCGGGGTAAGGGCGAACACTGAAGCTTTCTTT	CASGVRANTEAFF
TRBV5-4	TRBD2	TRBJ2-7	-	TGTGCCAGCAGCTTGGGACTAGCAGAGCAGTACTTC	CASSLGLAEQYF
TRBV13	-	TRBJ2-7	once	TGTGCCAGCAGCTTAGGACGGGGATCCTACGAGCAGTACTTC	CASSLGRGSYEQYF
TRBV6-2/TRBV6-3	-	TRBJ1-2	-	TGTGCCAGCAGTTACTCCCCGACAGCCCCTTATGGCTACACCTTC	CASSYSPTAPYGYTF
TRBV5-4	-	TRBJ1-3	-	TGTGCCAGCAGCGTTGGCGGGGGTTTCTCTGGAAACACCATATATTTT	CASSVGGGFSGNTIYF
TRBV10-3	TRBD1	TRBJ2-2	-	TGTGCCATCACTAGCCCAGGGACAGGGAGGACCGGGGAGCTGTTTTTT	CAITSPGTGRTGELFF
TRBV12-5	-	TRBJ2-3	-	TGTGCTAGTGGTTTCGGGTTAGCTGCAGATACGCAGTATTTT	CASGFGLAADTQYF
TRBV5-4	TRBD1	TRBJ2-5	-	TGTGCCAGCAGCCTTGACAGGGCCCAAGAGACCCAGTACTTC	CASSLDRAQETQYF
TRBV7-8	TRBD2	TRBJ2-7	-	TGTGCCAGCAGCTTAGCGCGGGTTACGGGGGGTCGTGGCCCGTACGAGCAGTACTTC	CASSLARVTGGRGPYEQYF
TRBV3-1/TRBV3-2	TRBD1	TRBJ2-3	-	TGTGCCAGCAGCCCCGGGACAGGCGGCACAGATACGCAGTATTTT	CASSPGTGGTDTQYF
TRBV19	-	TRBJ2-7	once	TGTGCCAGTAGTATAGCGTTCACTGACTACGAGCAGTACTTC	CASSIAFTDYEQYF
TRBV27	TRBD2	TRBJ2-1	-	TGTGCCACCTCCGGGACTAGCGGGACTAATGAGCAGTTCTTC	CATSGTSGTNEQFF